This record looks at one T cell receptor (beta chain) sequence and its context. Its antigen is currently unknown. These data are taken from a study of post-analysis software for immune sequencing data. Overall study context: Relapsing-remitting, secondary progressive and progressive-relapsing forms of multiple sclerosis all featured among disease courses.

Prepared TCR beta cDNA libraries contained unique molecular identifiers. One entry per CDR3 protein, called by TCRdb with MiXCR from the PCR reads. Among 650,000 to 900,000 distinct CDR3 sequences listed, approximately 44% were seen once. This CDR3 has 16 amino acids. The V gene's germline CDR1 is MNHNS and CDR2 SASEGT. The V and J ends lost 2 bases and 0 bases respectively, with 10 bases between them. Study-level results: Pronounced co-clustering by F measure was evident among identically batched samples. Significantly lower normalized Chao1 diversity was found in patients with multiple sclerosis relative to controls. TRBV5-6, TRBV5-1 and TRBV20-1 belonged to a set of about five TRBV segments that were more frequent in patients than controls.

The rearrangement links TRBV6-1 to TRBJ1-4; D may be TRBD1 (5 bases). The sequenced sample was blood. The clonotype was recovered from a girl between 5 and 17 years old with multiple sclerosis. The CDR3 DNA is TGTGCCAGCAGTGAATGGTGGGGGGCAACTAATGAAAAACTGTTTTTT. This translates into CASSEWWGATNEKLFF.